A single sample is the source of the 14 T cell receptor beta chains below, sequenced in a study of T cell responses to AZD1222 COVID-19 vaccine. Generated by immunoSEQ multiplex PCR, the TCRdb table keeps only in-frame clones and is missing some. In the table there are 150,000 to 200,000 clones, about 90% of which are singletons. The sample was peripheral blood, taken on day 0 of MenACWY control vaccination. Receptors originate from an adult in good health.

This clone came up once. V usage is TRBV7-9 and J usage is TRBJ2-1, with 9 nucleotides matching TRBD2. The germline V gene has CDR1 SEHNR and CDR2 FQNEAQ (reference sequence). V shed 3 bases, J shed 6 bases, and the junction held 6 bases outside the gene matches. The CDR3 is 15 amino acids. CDR3 amino acids: CASSFSDSGSNEQFF. DNA of the CDR3: TGTGCCAGCAGCTTTTCGGATAGCGGGAGCAATGAGCAGTTCTTC. The complete variable domain, with remaining parts taken from reference TRBV7-9 and TRBJ2-1, reads DTGVSQNPRHKITKRGQNVTFRCDPISEHNRLYWYRQTLGQGPEFLTYFQNEAQLEKSRLLSDRFSAERPKGSFSTLEIQRTEQGDSAMYLCASSFSDSGSNEQFFGPGTRLTVL.

This chain connects TRBV19 to TRBJ1-5; D ambiguous. V was clipped by 4 bases and J by 7 bases, with 11 bases between them. The CDR3 contains 13 residues. Looked up from germline, CDR1 is LNHDA and CDR2 is SQIVND (reference sequence). CDR3 coding DNA: TGTGCCAGTAGTAGTTATGGCGTGCAGCCCCAGCATTTT. Amino acids: CASSSYGVQPQHF.

CDR3 in amino acids: CASSWDQKATEAFF. As DNA, the CDR3 is TGTGCCAGCAGCTGGGACCAAAAAGCCACTGAAGCTTTCTTT. This sequence joins TRBV7-8 and TRBJ1-1; possible D gene TRBD1, 5 bases. Germline CDR1 is SGHVS and CDR2 is FQNEAQ. V was trimmed by 4 bases and J by 4 bases, leaving 13 bases between them. The CDR3 has 14 amino acids.

This chain joins TRBV7-2 and TRBJ2-1; 10 bases map to TRBD2. The germline V gene has CDR1 SGHTA and CDR2 FQGNSA. Trimming removed 7 bases from V and 9 bases from J; junction bases left unmatched: 6. The CDR3 has 13 amino acids. For the CDR3, the DNA is TGTGCCAGCAATAGCGGGGGGCCCGGTGAGCAGTTCTTC. This translates into CASNSGGPGEQFF.

The chain recombines TRBV6-1 with TRBJ2-1, with TRBD1 matching 7 bases. Germline assignment: CDR1 MNHNS and CDR2 SASEGT. With 3 bases clipped from V and 0 bases from J, the junction kept 8 bases outside the gene matches. This CDR3 is built from 17 residues. CDR3 coding DNA: TGTGCCAGCAGTGAGGGGACAGCACCTAGCTCCTACAATGAGCAGTTCTTC. It codes for CASSEGTAPSSYNEQFF.

The chain carries TRBV5-4 and TRBJ1-2; D uncertain. The CDR3 spans 15 residues. Germline CDR1 is SGHNT and CDR2 is YYREEE (reference sequence). Trimming removed 4 bases from V and 6 bases from J, with 19 bases in between. CDR3 bases: TGTGCCAGCAGCCCGGGCCTCTGGACCTATAATGGCTACACCTTC. It translates to CASSPGLWTYNGYTF.

This clone was found a few times. V is TRBV4-1 and J is TRBJ2-3, with 13 bases that match TRBD2. Losses at the gene ends were 5 bases for V and 1 base for J; bases not matched to a gene: 18. This CDR3 contains 21 residues. In germline, CDR1 is MGHRA, CDR2 YSYEKL. The CDR3 spells CASSTPAGTSGITFGTDTQYF. CDR3 coding DNA: TGCGCCAGCAGCACCCCTGCTGGGACTAGCGGGATTACTTTTGGCACAGATACGCAGTATTTT.

This clone was seen a handful of times. The chain uses TRBV6-5 and TRBJ1-5; a possible D gene is TRBD1 (6 bases). Trimming left V 6 bases short and J 0 bases short, with 12 bases between. The CDR3 is 15 residues long. Germline V gene sequence: CDR1 MNHEY, CDR2 SVGAGI. This CDR3 is CASRGDMVSNQPQHF. DNA of the CDR3: TGTGCCAGCAGGGGGGACATGGTTAGCAATCAGCCCCAGCATTTT.

The chain combines TRBV6-5 with TRBJ1-5; 12 bases are a match to TRBD1. CDR1 is MNHEY and CDR2 is SVGAGI in the germline V gene. The V gene end was trimmed by 4 bases and the J gene end by 5 bases; junction bases not matched to a gene: 6. The CDR3 contains 16 residues. The CDR3, as DNA: TGTGCCAGCAGTTTGCTCCGGGACAGGGGGCATCAGCCCCAGCATTTT. This encodes CASSLLRDRGHQPQHF.

J is TRBJ2-2 and V is TRBV27; D is possibly TRBD1 or TRBD2 (5 bases each). CDR1 and CDR2 from the germline V gene are MNHEY and SMNVEV (reference sequence). The CDR3 totals 13 residues. The V gene lost 3 bases and the J gene lost 7 bases, with 9 bases spanning the gap. In DNA, the CDR3 is TGTGCCAGCAGTTTCGAGGGGTACGGGGAGCTGTTTTTT. As protein: CASSFEGYGELFF.

This clone has more than one count but fewer than ten. The chain combines TRBV27 with TRBJ2-7; a possible D gene is TRBD1 (5 bases). Germline loops: CDR1 MNHEY, CDR2 SMNVEV (reference sequence). V lost 2 bases, J lost 1 base, and 9 bases lay in between. There are 14 residues in the CDR3. The chain's CDR3 is CASSLQQASYEQYF. The CDR3 DNA follows: TGTGCCAGCAGTTTACAACAGGCGTCCTACGAGCAGTACTTC.

This chain links TRBV3-1 (or the pseudogene TRBV3-2) with TRBJ1-1; the D gene is possibly TRBD1 (6 bases). Germline V CDR1 and CDR2: LGHDT, YNNKEL (reference sequence). There are 15 residues in the CDR3. V dropped 2 bases and J dropped 2 bases, with 12 bases sitting between them. This CDR3 is CASSQNWGTNTEAFF. The CDR3 region has the DNA TGTGCCAGCAGCCAAAACTGGGGGACAAACACTGAAGCTTTCTTT.

V gene TRBV2 combines with J gene TRBJ2-7; D uncertain. Germline CDR1 SNHLY, CDR2 FYNNEI. The CDR3 consists of 15 residues. Trimming stripped 1 base from V and 2 bases from J, with 12 bases between. The CDR3 is CASSEVASSAYEQYF. The CDR3 nucleotides are TGTGCCAGCAGTGAAGTTGCTTCCAGTGCCTACGAGCAGTACTTC.

V and J are TRBV13 and TRBJ2-1; TRBD2 agrees at 11 bases. With V trimmed by 6 bases and J by 7 bases, 8 bases remained unmatched. The germline CDR1 and CDR2 sequences are PRHDT and FYEKMQ (reference sequence). There are 15 residues in the CDR3. The CDR3 DNA reads TGTGCCAGCAGACTCGGACTAGCGGGCGCAAATGAGCAGTTCTTC. It encodes CASRLGLAGANEQFF.